Shown below are 9 T cell receptor beta chains from a single sample sequenced in a study of regulatory T cells in long-lasting Graves disease. Arm-PCR of CDR3 regions and iRepertoire HTBI primers were the basis on which TCR beta libraries were built. TCRdb re-called the multiplex PCR reads through MiXCR, storing one row per CDR3 protein. The repertoire holds 370,000 or so distinct CDR3 sequences, with roughly 17% as singletons. Time point here: newly diagnosed GD, antithyroid drugs for less than 3 months. RNA extracted from PBMCs served as the sequencing template. These data were also reused for a study on T cells in Graves' hyperthyroidism and ophthalmopathy.

The sequencing used peripheral blood mononuclear cells (PBMCs), collected at new diagnosis, from a patient treated with antithyroid drugs. These receptor sequences come from a woman aged 18 to 35 with Graves disease.

This clonotype came up many times. The V and J genes are TRBV2 and TRBJ1-2; D remains ambiguous. The CDR3 sequence is 15 residues long. V lost 6 bases and J lost 1, with 15 bases in between. The V gene's germline CDR1 is SNHLY and CDR2 FYNNEI. The CDR3 sequence: CASSPGGGNNYGYTF. DNA for the CDR3: TGTGCCAGCAGCCCAGGTGGCGGCAATAACTATGGCTACACCTTC. Supplemented by reference TRBV2 and TRBJ1-2, the full variable domain reads EPEVTQTPSHQVTQMGQEVILRCVPISNHLYFYWYRQILGQKVEFLVSFYNNEISEKSEIFDDQFSVERPDGSNFTLKIRSTKLEDSAMYFCASSPGGGNNYGYTFGSGTRLTVV.

At least ten counts were recorded for this clonotype. The chain employs TRBV6-1 and TRBJ2-5; D gene ambiguous. Looked up from germline, CDR1 is MNHNS and CDR2 is SASEGT. The length of the CDR3 is 11 residues. The V and J ends lost 2 bases and 4 bases respectively, with 2 bases between them. The CDR3 DNA reads TGTGCCAGCAGTGAAATAGAGACCCAGTACTTC. Translated, it gives CASSEIETQYF.

This clonotype was seen many times. The rearrangement links TRBV2 to TRBJ1-1, with 8 nucleotides matching TRBD1. This CDR3 region has 14 residues. Germline V gene sequence: CDR1 SNHLY, CDR2 FYNNEI. Trimming at V came to 6 bases and at J to 1 base, leaving 4 bases not matched to a gene. The CDR3 spells CASSGQGENTEAFF. The DNA of the CDR3 is TGTGCCAGCAGCGGACAGGGCGAGAACACTGAAGCTTTCTTT.

This clonotype was detected many times. The V and J genes are TRBV10-1 and TRBJ1-1; D is unresolved. Trimming took 3 bases from V and 0 from J, leaving 8 bases between them. CDR1 is WNHNN and CDR2 is SYGVQD in the germline V gene (reference sequence). The CDR3 extends over 14 amino acids. DNA of the CDR3: TGCGCCAGCAGTGACACCCGACTGAACACTGAAGCTTTCTTT. Translation gives CASSDTRLNTEAFF.

This clonotype was observed at least ten times. This rearrangement joins TRBV12-3 or TRBV12-4 to TRBJ2-1, with 10 bases aligning to TRBD2. Trimming at V came to 5 bases and at J to 5 bases, leaving 6 bases not matched to a gene. The CDR3 has 15 amino acids. The CDR3 is CASSPGTSVDNEQFF. CDR3 in DNA: TGTGCCAGCAGTCCCGGGACTAGCGTCGACAATGAGCAGTTCTTC.

This clonotype has ten or more counts. The V and J genes are TRBV28 and TRBJ2-7, with TRBD1 as a possible D gene (6 bases). CDR3 length: 13 amino acids. Germline V gene sequence: CDR1 MDHEN, CDR2 SYDVKM. Trimming cost V 6 bases and J 9 bases, with 18 bases left between them. CDR3 region: CASSPPTGTSQYF. CDR3 in DNA: TGTGCCAGCAGCCCACCCACAGGGACCTCGCAGTACTTC.

This clonotype was recorded a few times. This chain joins TRBV20-1 and TRBJ2-5, with D possibly matching TRBD2 (7 bases). The germline gives CDR1 DFQATT, CDR2 SNEGSKA (reference sequence). With 8 bases removed from V and 5 bases from J, the gap between germline ends came to 27 bases. The CDR3 loop spans 16 amino acids. The CDR3 nucleotides are TGCAGTTCCCCCCGTGGGGGGGCAGGGCGGGATGAGACCCAGTACTTC. Translation gives CSSPRGGAGRDETQYF.

The table lists this clonotype with many counts. The chain uses TRBV27 and TRBJ2-7, with unresolved D. Germline lookup yields CDR1 MNHEY and CDR2 SMNVEV (reference sequence). V lost 5 bases, J lost 7 bases, and 15 bases lay in between. The CDR3 covers 13 residues. The CDR3 sequence is CASSRDSWAEQYF. The CDR3, as DNA: TGTGCCAGCAGTCGTGATTCTTGGGCAGAGCAGTACTTC.

V gene TRBV10-1 combines with J gene TRBJ1-1; D remains unclear. V was cut by 3 bases and J by 4 bases, with 15 bases left in between. CDR1 is WNHNN and CDR2 is SYGVQD in the germline V gene (reference sequence). This CDR3 contains 15 residues. CDR3 nucleotide sequence: TGCGCCAGCAGTGAAGCTCAGGATTTTTCCACTGAAGCTTTCTTT. It encodes CASSEAQDFSTEAFF.